This is a list of T cell receptor beta chains from one sample in a study of cytomegalovirus exposure and HLA in healthy donors. Using immunoSEQ multiplex PCR, the repertoire was profiled, and TCRdb retains in-frame clones only, with some absent. The sample lists approximately 220,000 clones, 75% to 95% occurring once. Material: PBMCs. The receptors were gathered from a woman between 18 and 29 years old in good health and CMV-seronegative. Each CDR3 is given with its conserved first and last residue. A D gene is named only where the DNA matches it firmly. Some rows have no size entry. The others give once, few or many, or a class for an expanded clone.

TRBD2,TRBV5-1,-,TRBJ2-1,CASSPGTSAYNEQFF,TGCGCCAGCAGCCCCGGGACTAGCGCATACAATGAGCAGTTCTTC
-,TRBV7-8,-,TRBJ2-1,CASSLDNNEQFF,TGTGCCAGCAGCTTAGACAACAATGAGCAGTTCTTC
-,TRBV5-4,-,TRBJ2-2,CASSWKFGWTGELFF,TGTGCCAGCAGCTGGAAATTCGGGTGGACCGGGGAGCTGTTTTTT
-,TRBV11-3,-,TRBJ2-7,CASSFGGTLYEQYF,TGTGCCAGCAGCTTCGGCGGGACTCTCTACGAGCAGTACTTC
TRBD2,TRBV2,-,TRBJ2-5,CASTRRGREGTQYF,TGTGCCAGCACCCGAAGGGGGCGGGAGGGGACCCAGTACTTC
-,TRBV5-1,-,TRBJ2-1,CASSLVGGGINEQFF,TGCGCCAGCAGCTTGGTCGGGGGAGGTATCAATGAGCAGTTCTTC
-,TRBV19,-,TRBJ1-2,CASSTGGWDGYTF,TGTGCCAGTAGTACAGGAGGTTGGGATGGCTACACCTTC
-,TRBV7-9,-,TRBJ2-7,CASSSGIRYEQYF,TGTGCCAGCAGCTCCGGGATCCGTTACGAGCAGTACTTC
-,TRBV10-2,-,TRBJ1-1,CASSTTLTGHFSEAFF,TGCGCCAGCAGTACAACCCTTACCGGACATTTTTCTGAAGCTTTCTTT
TRBD1,TRBV5-1,-,TRBJ1-1,CASSLTGGSNTEAFF,TGCGCCAGCAGCTTGACAGGGGGATCGAACACTGAAGCTTTCTTT
TRBD2,TRBV23-1,-,TRBJ2-4,CASSQSQREGPGDIQYF,TGCGCCAGCAGTCAATCGCAGCGGGAGGGCCCTGGAGACATTCAGTACTTC
-,TRBV5-4,-,TRBJ2-4,CASSYPGLVAKNIQYF,TGTGCCAGCAGCTACCCGGGACTCGTAGCCAAAAACATTCAGTACTTC
-,TRBV2,few,TRBJ1-5,CASSERLEPQHF,TGTGCCAGCAGTGAACGACTTGAGCCCCAGCATTTT
-,TRBV6-5,-,TRBJ2-7,CASRERSTHEQYF,TGTGCCAGCAGAGAACGTAGTACTCACGAGCAGTACTTC
-,TRBV6-1,-,TRBJ1-1,CASSENRDLTEAFF,TGTGCCAGCAGTGAGAACAGGGATCTCACTGAAGCTTTCTTT
TRBD1,TRBV28,once,TRBJ1-2,CASSFGDRGLGYTF,TGTGCCAGCAGTTTCGGAGACAGGGGGCTCGGCTACACCTTC
TRBD1,TRBV28,-,TRBJ1-5,CASSSGTGLQPQHF,TGTGCCAGCAGTTCGGGGACAGGGCTTCAGCCCCAGCATTTT
TRBD2,TRBV4-2,-,TRBJ2-3,CASSQRLAGGTDTQYF,TGTGCCAGCAGCCAACGGCTAGCGGGGGGCACAGATACGCAGTATTTT
-,TRBV6-6,-,TRBJ2-3,CASRLREMGDTQYF,TGTGCCAGCAGACTACGGGAGATGGGTGATACGCAGTATTTT
TRBD2,TRBV7-9,-,TRBJ2-1,CASSFYPSAGVIGEQFF,TGTGCCAGCAGCTTTTACCCGTCTGCGGGAGTGATCGGTGAGCAGTTCTTC
-,TRBV9,few,TRBJ1-2,CASSVLQVYTF,TGTGCCAGCAGCGTATTGCAGGTCTACACCTTC
TRBD1,TRBV4-1,-,TRBJ1-1,CASSQVQGTTEAFF,TGCGCCAGCAGCCAAGTACAGGGGACCACTGAAGCTTTCTTT
-,TRBV30,once,TRBJ2-7,CAWRPLQGGSGKGAEQYF,TGTGCCTGGAGGCCCCTACAGGGAGGATCGGGTAAGGGGGCCGAGCAGTACTTC